The next 10 T cell receptor beta chains were all read from a single sample in a study of cytomegalovirus exposure and HLA in healthy donors. Assay: immunoSEQ multiplex PCR; the TCRdb copy retains only in-frame clones and omits some. Of under 50,000 clones in the sample, 90% to 95% were seen once. The sequencing sample was made of PBMCs. These receptors all come from a woman between 18 and 29 years old in good health and CMV-seronegative.

The chain links TRBV2 to TRBJ2-1; D call uncertain. Germline CDR1 reads SNHLY; CDR2 reads FYNNEI. The CDR3 spans 15 residues. V was shortened by 6 bases and J by 8 bases, with 20 bases between the two germline ends. This CDR3 reads CASSPWQFERHEQFF. For the CDR3, the DNA is TGTGCCAGCAGCCCTTGGCAGTTCGAGAGGCATGAGCAGTTCTTC.

CDR3 protein: CATGFGGYTF. The CDR3, as DNA: TGTGCAACAGGGTTTGGCGGCTACACCTTC. V gene TRBV19 combines with J gene TRBJ1-2; the D gene is possibly TRBD1 (6 bases). Germline CDR1 reads LNHDA; CDR2 reads SQIVND (reference sequence). The CDR3 sequence is 10 residues long.

V gene TRBV5-1 combines with J gene TRBJ2-3; 13 bases align to TRBD2. CDR3 length equals 15 residues. The germline CDR1 and CDR2 sequences are SGHRS and YFSETQ. V trimming: 3 bases; J trimming: 4 bases; junction bases outside the gene matches: 2. In nucleotides, the CDR3 is TGCGCCAGCAGCTCCGGACTAGCGGGGGCAGATACGCAGTATTTT. Encoded protein: CASSSGLAGADTQYF.

V gene TRBV4-2 combines with J gene TRBJ2-7; 7 bases line up with TRBD1. Trimming cost V 4 bases and J 2 bases; bases outside gene matches: 11. This CDR3 is built from 16 residues. The germline V gene has CDR1 LGHNA and CDR2 YNFKEQ. Written as DNA, the CDR3 is TGTGCCAGCAGCCTTCTACCGACAGGGACCCCCTACGAGCAGTACTTC. It specifies CASSLLPTGTPYEQYF.

This clone was counted a single time. The rearrangement links TRBV5-4 to TRBJ1-2; possible D gene TRBD1, 6 bases. The CDR3 is 15 amino acids. Germline V gene lookup returns CDR1 SGHNT and CDR2 YYREEE (reference sequence). Trimming took 2 bases from V and 2 from J, leaving 13 bases between them. CDR3 coding DNA: TGTGCCAGCAGCTTCGGACAGATCATGAACTATGGCTACACCTTC. It yields the protein CASSFGQIMNYGYTF.

This clone is labeled medium-sized. V gene TRBV2 combines with J gene TRBJ1-2; 7 bases are a match to TRBD1. This CDR3 spans 15 amino acids. J gave up 2 bases and V 6 bases, and 9 bases lay outside the gene matches. Germline V gives CDR1 SNHLY, CDR2 FYNNEI. The chain's CDR3 is CASRAMAGGNYGYTF. The CDR3 coding sequence is TGTGCCAGCAGGGCAATGGCAGGGGGGAACTATGGCTACACCTTC.

This clone turned up a few times. The chain recombines TRBV11-2 with TRBJ2-2, with D unclear. V was pared by 3 bases and J by 0 bases, with 20 bases between. The germline V gene has CDR1 SGHAT and CDR2 FQNNGV. The CDR3 runs 19 residues. This CDR3 reads CASSLVFQTAQPNTGELFF. The CDR3 DNA reads as TGTGCCAGCAGCTTGGTATTTCAAACAGCCCAACCGAACACCGGGGAGCTGTTTTTT.

J is TRBJ2-2 and V is TRBV7-3, with TRBD1 matching 8 bases. V shed 5 bases, J shed 3 bases, and the junction held 11 bases outside the gene matches. Germline CDR1 reads SGHTA; CDR2 reads FQGTGA. The CDR3 spans 17 residues. The CDR3: CASSPTHDRGYTGELFF. The CDR3 bases are TGTGCCAGCAGCCCGACGCACGACAGGGGTTACACCGGGGAGCTGTTTTTT.

The rearrangement links TRBV2 to TRBJ2-7; 10 bases match TRBD1. The junction had 4 bases not matched to a gene; V was cut back by 4 bases and J by 7 bases. CDR3 length equals 13 residues. Germline-derived CDR1 and CDR2 are SNHLY and FYNNEI. In nucleotides, the CDR3 is TGTGCCAGCAGTGCAGGGACAGGGGTTGAGCAGTACTTC. Its translation is CASSAGTGVEQYF. The complete variable domain, with remaining parts taken from reference TRBV2 and TRBJ2-7, reads EPEVTQTPSHQVTQMGQEVILRCVPISNHLYFYWYRQILGQKVEFLVSFYNNEISEKSEIFDDQFSVERPDGSNFTLKIRSTKLEDSAMYFCASSAGTGVEQYFGPGTRLTVT.

The chain is built from TRBV7-2 and TRBJ2-5, with TRBD2 identical over 7 bases. This CDR3 region has 15 residues. The germline gives CDR1 SGHTA, CDR2 FQGNSA. V was clipped by 1 base and J by 3 bases; unmatched bases: 5. CDR3 sequence (DNA): TGTGCCAGCAGCTTAGTCGGGACTATAGAAGAGACCCAGTACTTC. Translating gives CASSLVGTIEETQYF.